Following are 24 T cell receptor beta chains from one sample sequenced in a study of blood T cell repertoires in COVID-19 (dated by TCRdb to between 2020 and 2021). Library construction relied on the immunoSEQ multiplex PCR assay. Held by TCRdb, this immuneACCESS table contains in-frame sequences only and omits some clones. Under half of the omission traces to an unresolved V gene where checked; the cause of the rest is unknown. Within this sample are 99,000 or so clones, with 91% of them counted one time only. The ten largest clones add up to approximately 5.5% of the sample. The sequencing input was peripheral blood. Every receptor here comes from a human donor in a cohort sampled during active COVID-19.

CDR3 sequence reads: CSVEAGHEQFF. For the CDR3, the DNA is TGCAGCGTTGAGGCAGGGCATGAGCAGTTCTTC. The V call is TRBV29-1, the J call TRBJ2-1, with a weak D call TRBD1 (5 bases). CDR3 length: 11 residues. V lost 3 bases and J 8 bases, leaving 8 bases between the germline ends. Germline V gene lookup returns CDR1 SQVTM and CDR2 ANQGSEA.

Only a few counts were recorded for this clone. The chain carries TRBV25-1 and TRBJ2-1; 7 positions agree with TRBD2. The V gene's germline CDR1 is MGHDK and CDR2 SYGVNS. The CDR3 is 15 residues long. Germline trimming cut 6 bases from V and 0 bases from J; bases unmatched to any gene: 5. The CDR3 DNA reads as TGTGCCAGCAGGGACGGGAGGCTCTCCTACAATGAGCAGTTCTTC. Encoded protein: CASRDGRLSYNEQFF.

The chain recombines TRBV7-8 with TRBJ1-4; 7 nucleotides match TRBD1. The germline V gene has CDR1 SGHVS and CDR2 FQNEAQ. V trimming: 5 bases; J trimming: 4 bases; junction bases outside the gene matches: 7. The CDR3 is made up of 15 amino acids. CDR3 bases: TGTGCCAGCAGCCCAAGACAGGGCTATAATGAAAAACTGTTTTTT. It encodes CASSPRQGYNEKLFF.

V usage is TRBV18 and J usage is TRBJ2-5; TRBD2 agrees at 12 bases. This CDR3 has 17 amino acids. CDR1 is KGHSH, CDR2 LQKENI, per germline. J lost 5 bases, V lost 1 base, and 8 bases had no gene match. Here the CDR3 reads CASSPQRLAGVTETQYF. CDR3 in DNA: TGTGCCAGCTCACCACAAAGACTAGCGGGGGTGACTGAGACCCAGTACTTC.

This chain joins TRBV6-4 and TRBJ2-1; TRBD2 aligns across 10 bases. J gave up 6 bases and V 4 bases, and 6 bases lay outside the gene matches. Germline V gene lookup returns CDR1 MRHNA and CDR2 SNTAGT. The CDR3 covers 15 residues. In nucleotides, the CDR3 is TGTGCCAGCAGTGTGATGAGCGGGGGGGTCAATGAGCAGTTCTTC. Translation gives CASSVMSGGVNEQFF.

V usage is TRBV7-8 and J usage is TRBJ1-5; 11 positions agree with TRBD1. V lost 4 bases, J lost 1 base, and 9 bases stayed unmatched. The germline V gene encodes CDR1 SGHVS and CDR2 FQNEAQ. The CDR3 totals 18 residues. CDR3: CASSSGTGGPLSNQPQHF. The CDR3, as DNA: TGTGCCAGCAGCTCCGGGACAGGGGGTCCATTGAGCAATCAGCCCCAGCATTTT.

Comments on this clone: One end of the junction is discordant with germline, which a read error may explain. This sequence joins TRBV27 and TRBJ2-5; 10 bases are a match to TRBD1. Germline V lookup: CDR1 MNHEY, CDR2 SMNVEV (reference sequence). This CDR3 spans 15 amino acids. The CDR3 coding sequence is TGTGCCAGCAGTTTATCGATAGGGACAGGGGAGGTCAGGCACTTC. Translation gives CASSLSIGTGEVRHF.

This chain links TRBV7-9 with TRBJ1-1, with unresolved D. Germline V gives CDR1 SEHNR, CDR2 FQNEAQ (reference sequence). With 0 bases removed from V and 8 bases from J, the gap between germline ends came to 7 bases. The CDR3 spans 12 residues. Here the CDR3 DNA reads TGTGCCAGCAGCTTAGCGGCACCCGAAGCTTTCTTT. It encodes CASSLAAPEAFF.

This clone was detected only once. The chain uses TRBV4-2 and TRBJ2-7, with 7 bases matching TRBD2. J gave up 2 bases and V 3 bases, and 7 bases lay outside the gene matches. From germline, CDR1 is LGHNA and CDR2 YNFKEQ. This CDR3 has 15 residues. The CDR3 loop is CASSQGGSYPYEQYF. CDR3 sequence (DNA): TGTGCCAGCAGCCAGGGCGGGAGTTACCCCTACGAGCAGTACTTC.

CDR3 sequence reads: CASRRQGTGANVLTF. The CDR3 region has the DNA TGTGCCAGCAGGCGACAGGGTACTGGGGCCAACGTCCTGACTTTC. The chain links TRBV27 to TRBJ2-6; 7 bases fit TRBD1. V lost 6 bases, J lost 2 bases, and 4 bases stayed unmatched. The CDR3 has 15 residues. The germline gives CDR1 MNHEY, CDR2 SMNVEV (reference sequence).

The sample holds many counts of this clone. The chain has TRBV4-1 and TRBJ2-2, with D possibly TRBD2 on 6 matching bases. Trimming cost V 0 bases and J 7 bases, with 9 bases left between them. Germline assignment: CDR1 MGHRA and CDR2 YSYEKL. The CDR3 is 14 amino acids. CDR3 DNA sequence: TGCGCCAGCAGCCAAGATCGGGGGATCGGGGAGCTGTTTTTT. Translating gives CASSQDRGIGELFF.

The chain joins TRBV5-8 to TRBJ2-7; a possible D gene is TRBD2 (6 bases). The V end lost 0 bases, the J end lost 1 base, and 11 bases lay between the germline ends. This CDR3 region has 15 residues. CDR1 SGHTS and CDR2 YDEGEE come from the germline V gene. The CDR3 region is CASSLDSGGSYEQYF. CDR3 DNA sequence: TGTGCCAGCAGCTTGGATTCCGGGGGTTCCTACGAGCAGTACTTC.

The CDR3, as DNA: TGCAGCGTTGAGGTGGTCGGCTACGAGCAGTACTTC. This gives the protein CSVEVVGYEQYF. This chain connects TRBV29-1 to TRBJ2-7; D unresolved. The germline CDR1 and CDR2 sequences are SQVTM and ANQGSEA. V lost 3 bases and J 3 bases, leaving 9 bases between the germline ends. This CDR3 has 12 residues.

The CDR3 is CASSYRDRQITDTQYF. The CDR3 coding sequence is TGTGCCAGCAGTTACCGGGACAGGCAGATCACAGATACGCAGTATTTT. The chain combines TRBV28 with TRBJ2-3, with 8 bases matching TRBD1. J lost 2 bases, V lost 4 bases, and 8 bases had no gene match. This CDR3 comprises 16 residues. CDR1 and CDR2 (germline): MDHEN, SYDVKM.

The chain couples TRBV6-5 to TRBJ2-7; D is possibly TRBD2 (5 bases). Germline lookup yields CDR1 MNHEY and CDR2 SVGAGI. CDR3 size: 15 residues. The V gene lost 2 bases and the J gene lost 6 bases, with 17 bases spanning the gap. In DNA, the CDR3 is TGTGCCAGCAGTTACCGGGGTCTTCGGGTAGGCGAGCAGTACTTC. Amino acid sequence: CASSYRGLRVGEQYF.

This rearrangement joins TRBV5-1 to TRBJ2-1, with TRBD2 matching over 9 bases. The CDR3 spans 15 residues. J was trimmed by 6 bases and V by 0 bases; bases with no gene match: 4. Germline V gene lookup returns CDR1 SGHRS and CDR2 YFSETQ. The CDR3 region has the DNA TGCGCCAGCAGCTTGGGGGTAGCGGGAGCCAATGAGCAGTTCTTC. Its translation: CASSLGVAGANEQFF.

V gene TRBV19 combines with J gene TRBJ2-1, with a weak D call TRBD1 (5 bases). Germline V gene sequence: CDR1 LNHDA, CDR2 SQIVND (reference sequence). The V end lost 3 bases, the J end lost 7 bases, and 7 bases lay between the germline ends. This CDR3 region has 12 residues. DNA of the CDR3: TGTGCCAGTAGTATGGGGCAGAATGAGCAGTTCTTC. This translates into CASSMGQNEQFF.

CDR3 residues: CASSQGLAGGEDTQYF. CDR3 in DNA: TGCGCCAGCAGCCAAGGACTAGCGGGGGGGGAAGATACGCAGTATTTT. The chain has TRBV4-3 and TRBJ2-3; 14 nucleotides line up with TRBD2. The V and J ends lost 1 base and 5 bases, in that order; junction bases with no gene match: 2. CDR1 LGHNA and CDR2 YSLEER come from the germline V gene. CDR3 size: 16 residues.

The rearrangement uses TRBV3-1 (or the pseudogene TRBV3-2) and TRBJ2-7; 8 bases agree with TRBD2. The germline V gene encodes CDR1 LGHDT and CDR2 YNNKEL (reference sequence). The V gene end was trimmed by 0 bases and the J gene end by 7 bases; junction bases not matched to a gene: 11. The CDR3 has 16 residues. The CDR3 protein is CASSQEPAGAAGEQYF. The CDR3 nucleotides are TGTGCCAGCAGCCAAGAGCCAGCGGGAGCTGCGGGGGAGCAGTACTTC.

The V and J genes are TRBV5-1 and TRBJ2-1; 8 bases align to TRBD1. The CDR3 loop spans 15 amino acids. In germline, CDR1 is SGHRS, CDR2 YFSETQ. After removal of 2 bases from V and 5 bases from J, the junction contained 6 bases not matched to a gene. The CDR3 coding sequence is TGCGCCAGCAGCTTAGGGACAGGTTGGGACAATGAGCAGTTCTTC. Translation: CASSLGTGWDNEQFF.

The rearrangement uses TRBV29-1 and TRBJ2-7; TRBD2 is a possible D gene (6 bases). Trimming stripped 6 bases from V and 0 bases from J, with 12 bases between. The CDR3 is 13 residues long. The germline V gene has CDR1 SQVTM and CDR2 ANQGSEA. The CDR3: CSVLSGSSYEQYF. The DNA of the CDR3 is TGCAGCGTCCTTAGCGGAAGCTCCTACGAGCAGTACTTC.

V gene TRBV2 combines with J gene TRBJ1-5; 9 bases are a match to TRBD1. Germline CDR1 and CDR2: SNHLY and FYNNEI. The CDR3 is 17 residues long. V gave up 4 bases and J gave up 0 bases; unmatched junction bases: 7. CDR3 in amino acids: CASSADRGTYSNQPQHF. CDR3 nucleotide sequence: TGTGCCAGCAGTGCGGACAGGGGAACCTATAGCAATCAGCCCCAGCATTTT.

V gene TRBV4-2 combines with J gene TRBJ2-7; 7 nucleotides match TRBD1. V dropped 4 bases and J dropped 3; count of bases not matched to a gene: 6. Germline CDR1 is LGHNA and CDR2 is YNFKEQ. This CDR3 contains 14 residues. CDR3 nucleotides: TGTGCCAGCAGCCGAAACAGGGGATTCTACGAGCAGTACTTC. It encodes CASSRNRGFYEQYF.

This sequence joins TRBV6-5 and TRBJ2-7; 9 nucleotides line up with TRBD2. Losses at the gene ends were 0 bases for V and 2 bases for J; bases not matched to a gene: 2. The germline CDR1 and CDR2 sequences are MNHEY and SVGAGI. CDR3 size: 15 residues. For the CDR3, the DNA is TGTGCCAGCAGTTACTCAAGCGGGGGGCCCTACGAGCAGTACTTC. Translated: CASSYSSGGPYEQYF.